Shown below are 8 T cell receptor beta chains from a single sample sequenced in a study of blood T cell repertoires in COVID-19. The method was immunoSEQ multiplex PCR; TCRdb's version includes in-frame clones alone and lacks a portion of them. The profile shows under 85,000 clones, more than 75% of them singletons. The sequenced sample consisted of peripheral blood. The receptors come from a human donor in a cohort sampled during active COVID-19.

This chain uses TRBV27 with TRBJ2-7, with a tentative D call TRBD1 (6 bases). CDR1 MNHEY and CDR2 SMNVEV come from the germline V gene (reference sequence). The CDR3 spans 16 residues. V lost 5 bases to trimming and J lost 2 bases, with 19 bases between them. The CDR3 reads CASSTSQGPIPYEQYF. CDR3 DNA: TGTGCCAGCAGTACTTCCCAGGGGCCAATTCCCTACGAGCAGTACTTC.

The gene calls are TRBV7-9 and TRBJ2-1; 7 bases are shared with TRBD2. After removal of 7 bases from V and 5 bases from J, the junction contained 8 bases not matched to a gene. CDR1 is SEHNR and CDR2 is FQNEAQ in the germline V gene (reference sequence). CDR3 length: 14 residues. In DNA form, the CDR3 reads TGTGCCAGCAATACGGCTAGCGGAAACAATGAGCAGTTCTTC. Its translation is CASNTASGNNEQFF.

This clone was seen a few times. CDR3 region: CASSQGLALYEQYF. The CDR3, as DNA: TGTGCCAGCAGCCAGGGACTAGCGCTGTACGAGCAGTACTTC. The chain uses TRBV5-6 and TRBJ2-7; 10 positions agree with TRBD2. Germline CDR1 is SGHDT and CDR2 is YYEEEE. V lost 4 bases to trimming and J lost 4 bases; unmatched junction nucleotides: 5. The length of the CDR3 is 14 residues.

This clone turned up a few times. This chain connects TRBV4-2 to TRBJ2-7, with 10 bases lining up with TRBD1. J gave up 1 base and V 5 bases, and 5 bases lay outside the gene matches. The germline V gene encodes CDR1 LGHNA and CDR2 YNFKEQ. The CDR3 has 15 residues. The CDR3 sequence is CASSRGQGGSYEQYF. The CDR3 nucleotides read TGTGCCAGCAGCAGAGGACAGGGGGGGTCCTACGAGCAGTACTTC.

The chain employs TRBV13 and TRBJ2-7; 9 bases are a match to TRBD1. Germline V gives CDR1 PRHDT, CDR2 FYEKMQ (reference sequence). V trimming: 2 bases; J trimming: 2 bases; junction bases outside the gene matches: 7. CDR3 length: 16 amino acids. The CDR3 sequence is CASSLRTGQGTYEQYF. The CDR3 DNA reads TGTGCCAGCAGCTTACGAACGGGACAGGGAACCTACGAGCAGTACTTC.

The J gene is TRBJ2-1, the V gene TRBV11-1; 8 bases fit TRBD1. The V gene end was trimmed by 3 bases and the J gene end by 8 bases; junction bases not matched to a gene: 9. The CDR3 extends over 15 amino acids. Germline loops: CDR1 SGHAT, CDR2 FQDESV (reference sequence). The CDR3 spells CASSLLTGVVDEQFF. The CDR3 bases are TGTGCCAGCAGCTTGCTGACAGGGGTGGTGGATGAGCAGTTCTTC.

The V and J genes are TRBV28 and TRBJ1-6, with TRBD1 identical over 9 bases. The CDR3 has 16 amino acids. The germline gives CDR1 MDHEN, CDR2 SYDVKM. J gave up 8 bases and V 2 bases, and 7 bases lay outside the gene matches. The CDR3 spells CASSLRTGVSYSPLHF. The CDR3 DNA follows: TGTGCCAGCAGTTTACGGACAGGGGTTTCCTATTCACCCCTCCACTTT.

CDR3 in amino acids: CASSFQGNTEAFF. CDR3 bases: TGTGCCAGCAGTTTTCAGGGGAACACTGAAGCTTTCTTT. The chain uses TRBV12-3 or TRBV12-4 and TRBJ1-1; D is possibly TRBD1 (5 bases). Trimming removed 3 bases at V and 1 base at J, with 6 bases between. The CDR3 runs 13 residues.